The rows below give T cell receptor beta chains drawn from one sample of a study of CD4+ T cells in melanoma. Sequencing was performed with immunoSEQ multiplex PCR; in TCRdb, only in-frame clones are kept and a portion is missing. The sample lists around 10,000 clones, 65% to 70% occurring once. Sequencing used cells from a culture (not recorded whether cultured in vitro). These receptors were taken from a human donor with melanoma. The conserved cysteine and the conserved F or W are not part of the CDR3 here.

V	CDR3
TRBV9	ASSVAGWGAPSTDTQY
TRBV5-1	ASHEGLRGEQY
TRBV29-1	SGGRTNEQF
TRBV15	ATSRGGAEGGRGYT
TRBV11-2	ASSLVQGLNTGELF
TRBV11-2	ASSLENYGYT
TRBV28	ASSLKRGSTDTQY
TRBV14	ASSQGREVSPLH
TRBV18	ASSRDRGPENIQY
TRBV6-6	ASSYTGAGNTIY
TRBV6-5	ASSYGDHSSYEQY
TRBV19	ASSIKGPLYSNQPQH
TRBV14	ASSQGGYSGANVLT
TRBV6-1	ASRGNTDTQY
TRBV12-5	ASGLAPTDTDTQY
TRBV5-1	ASSPTTGSDSPLH
TRBV7-6	ASSLASGNTIY
TRBV9	ASSEQGDALGGNQPQH
TRBV30	AWSAPQGSGANVLT
TRBV4-1	ASSQERGRPGEGNTEAF
TRBV14	ASSRQDGRATPLH
TRBV4-1	ATRMAGGNEKLF
TRBV4-1	ASSREMGGGVTYEQY
TRBV30	AGQPSTDTQY
TRBV4-2	ASSLGRDRYNSPLH
TRBV18	ASSLGAGRNQPQH
TRBV5-1	ASTTGGGLNNSPLH
TRBV5-1	ASRYSQGNEQF
TRBV18	ASSPGSGQRGYT
TRBV6-5	ASRNDRGAGEQY
TRBV4-1	ASSQEPKLGTGGKIINQPQH
TRBV15	ATSRGPGGEVYNEQF
TRBV7-8	ASSPPLQRLTDTQY
TRBV6-1	ASSVRDTQY
TRBV7-9	ASSPHRETEAF
TRBV2	ASSVGNEQF
TRBV30	ALGASGNTIY
TRBV6-6	ASRDGAIRGYT
TRBV18	ASSLWGEAF
TRBV19	ASSRRGTGTTNTGELF
TRBV6-1	ASSEFRGEAQETQY
TRBV19	AVHPGGGLRELF